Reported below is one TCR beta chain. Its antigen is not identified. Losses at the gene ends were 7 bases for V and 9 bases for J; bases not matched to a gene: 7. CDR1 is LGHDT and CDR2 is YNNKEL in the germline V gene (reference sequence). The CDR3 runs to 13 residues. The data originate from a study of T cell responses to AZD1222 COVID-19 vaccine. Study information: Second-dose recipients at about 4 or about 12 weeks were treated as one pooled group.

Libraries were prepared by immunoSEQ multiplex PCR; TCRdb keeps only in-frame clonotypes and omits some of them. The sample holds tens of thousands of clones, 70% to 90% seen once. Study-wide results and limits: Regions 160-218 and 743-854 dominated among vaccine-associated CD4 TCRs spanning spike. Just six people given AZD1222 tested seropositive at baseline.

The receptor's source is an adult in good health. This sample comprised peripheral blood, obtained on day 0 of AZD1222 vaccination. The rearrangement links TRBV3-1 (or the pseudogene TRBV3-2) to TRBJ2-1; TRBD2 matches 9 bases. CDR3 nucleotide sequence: TGTGCCAGCACTACTAGCGGGCCTGGTGAGCAGTTCTTC. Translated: CASTTSGPGEQFF.